This TCR beta chain was documented in a study of T cell changes during pregnancy in multiple sclerosis. Per germline, CDR1 MNHEY and CDR2 SVGAGI. V lost 11 bases, J lost 7 bases, and 18 bases lay in between. The CDR3 runs to 14 residues. Clones were sequenced by immunoSEQ multiplex PCR, and TCRdb holds only the in-frame ones, with some missing. The sample comprises about 75,000 clones, about 90% of which are singletons, and about 0.9% rests with the top ten. V gene TRBV6-5 combines with J gene TRBJ1-6; maybe TRBD1 (6 bases). The sample consisted of peripheral blood, taken in the first trimester of pregnancy. This TCR was recovered from a female donor in good health, enrolled as a control in a pregnancy study. The CDR3 reads CAVDWGGQNSPLHF. DNA of the CDR3: TGTGCCGTCGATTGGGGGGGACAAAATTCACCCCTCCACTTT.